This TCR beta chain was documented in a study of blood T cell repertoires in COVID-19. The wider study: The analysed material was cDNA or gDNA that came from T cells, B-cell-depleted T cells, or PBMCs.

Germline V gives CDR1 MNHEY, CDR2 SMNVEV (reference sequence). CDR3 length: 13 residues. V was cut by 4 bases and J by 5 bases, with 11 bases left in between. In the original processing: The authors estimated nucleated cell counts from reference gene primer amplification. Some clones are missing from TCRdb's copy, which holds only in-frame ones; the method was immunoSEQ multiplex PCR. That table furnishes V, J and clone size, whereas the DNA furnished D and trimming. Of 130,000 or so clones in the sample, approximately 88% were seen once. The receptor comes from a man aged 45 to 65 with acute or convalescent COVID-19. The chain has TRBV27 and TRBJ2-5, with D perhaps matching TRBD2 (5 bases). Sequencing used peripheral blood. CDR3 sequence: CASSSTTGETQYF. Written as DNA, the CDR3 is TGTGCCAGCAGTTCGACGACGGGGGAGACCCAGTACTTC.